In this sample, the clone carrying this T cell receptor beta chain turned up many times. Using RNA transcripts as the source, TCR beta CDR3 regions were amplified. First-round RT-PCR with HTBI primers amplified the TCR CDR3 region. TCRdb itself ran the multiplex PCR reads through MiXCR, one entry per CDR3 protein. The table includes approximately 630,000 distinct CDR3 sequences, around 15% detected once. The data were obtained in a study of T cells in Graves' hyperthyroidism and ophthalmopathy. V lost 10 bases and J lost 5, with 19 bases in between. Germline loops: CDR1 MNHNS, CDR2 SASEGT. The CDR3 covers 14 residues.

The clonotype originates from a woman in her twenties or thirties with Graves' hyperthyroidism. The J gene is TRBJ2-3, the V gene TRBV6-1; D remains ambiguous. Sequencing was carried out using blood. CDR3 nucleotides: TGTGCCACCCTACGGGCGGAAATCGTAGATACGCAGTATTTT. This encodes CATLRAEIVDTQYF.